Here is one TCR beta chain with its context. The target antigen is unknown. The CDR3 has 16 residues. V was clipped by 8 bases and J by 2 bases, with 21 bases between them. The germline CDR1 and CDR2 sequences are MNHEY and SMNVEV (reference sequence). This entry belongs to a study of radiotherapy plus CTLA-4 blockade in lung cancer. Study-level background: Objective responses were documented in about 20% of patients, with disease control in 31%.

Regarding the study as a whole: TCR clones from tumors expanded in blood after radiotherapy plus ipilimumab. Per reports, early blood T cell clone dynamics, plus interferon-beta, forecast response most strongly.

Sequenced by immunoSEQ multiplex PCR; TCRdb stores in-frame clones only, minus some. The sample yields some 110,000 clones, 70% to 90% seen once. Source: peripheral blood, taken from a patient treated with radiotherapy plus ipilimumab. V is TRBV27 and J is TRBJ2-5; possibly TRBD2 for D (7 bases). The origin of this receptor is a human donor with non-small cell lung cancer that progressed on radiotherapy plus ipilimumab. Some clones in this sample may be carry-over from other donors' samples. CDR3 sequence reads: CASSSPGGAGQETQYF. The CDR3, as DNA: TGTGCCAGCTCTTCACCGGGGGGCGCGGGGCAAGAGACCCAGTACTTC.